This entry lists 17 T cell receptor beta chains sequenced from one sample in a study of blood T cell repertoires in COVID-19. The assay was immunoSEQ multiplex PCR, and TCRdb's table has in-frame clones only and misses some. The profile shows roughly 240,000 clones, about nine tenths of them singletons. The specimen was PBMCs or T cells enriched from blood (not recorded which). These receptors were taken from a woman aged 25 to 39 with acute COVID-19.

This rearrangement joins TRBV7-9 to TRBJ2-7; perhaps TRBD1 as D (6 bases). The V end was cut by 1 base, the J end by 0 bases, with 13 bases between. This CDR3 is built from 16 residues. CDR1 and CDR2 from the germline V gene are SEHNR and FQNEAQ (reference sequence). For the CDR3, the DNA is TGTGCCAGCAGCTTAGTTTCAGGGGTCGCCTCCTACGAGCAGTACTTC. Protein: CASSLVSGVASYEQYF.

The chain joins TRBV5-1 to TRBJ1-6; D is unclear. CDR1 SGHRS and CDR2 YFSETQ come from the germline V gene. Deletions cut 6 bases from V and 0 bases from J, with 13 bases between. The CDR3 has 16 amino acids. This CDR3 is CASTTEGDSYNSPLHF. DNA of the CDR3: TGCGCCAGCACTACAGAGGGCGACTCCTATAATTCACCCCTCCACTTT.

The sample holds a few counts of this clone. This rearrangement joins TRBV6-1 to TRBJ2-5; 7 bases are a match to TRBD1. The CDR3 has 16 residues. V gave up 4 bases and J gave up 1 base; unmatched junction bases: 9. The V gene's germline CDR1 is MNHNS and CDR2 SASEGT. CDR3 bases: TGTGCCAGCAGTGGACCGGGACAGCCTTCCCAAGAGACCCAGTACTTC. This encodes CASSGPGQPSQETQYF.

The CDR3 loop is CASSLQGSGNTEAFF. DNA of the CDR3: TGTGCCAGCAGCCTACAGGGTTCTGGGAACACTGAAGCTTTCTTT. The chain couples TRBV3-1 (or the pseudogene TRBV3-2) to TRBJ1-1, with D maybe TRBD1 (6 bases). The CDR3 is 15 amino acids. Germline CDR1 reads LGHDT; CDR2 reads YNNKEL (reference sequence). The V end lost 4 bases, the J end lost 1 base, and 13 bases lay between the germline ends.

The gene calls are TRBV4-1 and TRBJ2-6; the D gene is possibly TRBD2 (7 bases). This CDR3 is 19 amino acids long. Trimming removed 1 base at V and 2 bases at J, with 18 bases between. Looked up from germline, CDR1 is MGHRA and CDR2 is YSYEKL. The CDR3 spells CASSQVLVKGGAGANVLTF. The CDR3, as DNA: TGCGCCAGCAGCCAAGTATTGGTCAAGGGGGGGGCTGGGGCCAACGTCCTGACTTTC.

The genes are TRBV7-2 and TRBJ2-1; 15 positions match TRBD2. The CDR3 extends over 18 amino acids. The V segment lost 3 bases and the J segment 6 bases; nucleotides outside the gene matches: 9. The germline CDR1 and CDR2 sequences are SGHTA and FQGNSA. The CDR3 is CASSFSGTSGGPANEQFF. In DNA form, the CDR3 reads TGTGCCAGCAGCTTCTCCGGGACTAGCGGGGGGCCGGCCAATGAGCAGTTCTTC.

The chain has TRBV6-5 and TRBJ1-5; perhaps TRBD1 as D (5 bases). V was shortened by 10 bases and J by 2 bases, with 9 bases between the two germline ends. CDR3 length: 12 residues. Germline V gene lookup returns CDR1 MNHEY and CDR2 SVGAGI. CDR3 nucleotide sequence: TGTGCCACACAGGTGGGCAATCAGCCCCAGCATTTT. It encodes CATQVGNQPQHF.

The gene calls are TRBV4-1 and TRBJ2-7; 7 bases agree with TRBD2. V lost 3 bases to trimming and J lost 6 bases; unmatched junction nucleotides: 11. The CDR3 totals 15 residues. Germline loops: CDR1 MGHRA, CDR2 YSYEKL. This CDR3 is CASSHTPGRGVEQYF. The CDR3 nucleotides are TGCGCCAGCAGCCACACCCCCGGACGGGGGGTCGAGCAGTACTTC.

The V call is TRBV4-3, the J call TRBJ1-1; D not certain. The V end was cut by 0 bases, the J end by 3 bases, with 11 bases between. The germline gives CDR1 LGHNA, CDR2 YSLEER. The CDR3 runs 15 residues. The CDR3: CASSQDTGEYTEAFF. CDR3 sequence (DNA): TGCGCCAGCAGCCAAGATACGGGAGAGTACACTGAAGCTTTCTTT.

The gene calls are TRBV11-3 and TRBJ2-1; weak D call: TRBD2 (6 bases). The germline CDR1 and CDR2 sequences are SGHNT and YENEEA. The CDR3 is 14 amino acids. V lost 1 base, J lost 6 bases, and 10 bases lay in between. CDR3 sequence: CASSLAGDRNEQFF. Here the CDR3 DNA reads TGTGCCAGCAGCTTAGCGGGGGACCGCAATGAGCAGTTCTTC.

This chain joins TRBV11-3 and TRBJ2-2, with 9 bases fitting TRBD1. Germline V gene data show CDR1 as SGHNT and CDR2 as YENEEA. Losses at the gene ends were 5 bases for V and 5 bases for J; bases not matched to a gene: 18. This CDR3 has 19 residues. The DNA for the CDR3 is TGTGCCAGCAGCCAGGGACAGGGCCGGTCCACCCCGGGGACCGGGGAGCTGTTTTTT. This translates into CASSQGQGRSTPGTGELFF.

The genes are TRBV14 and TRBJ1-1, with D uncertain. Deletions cut 4 bases from V and 1 base from J, with 13 bases between. Per the germline V gene, CDR1 is SGHDN and CDR2 is FVKESK. The CDR3 loop spans 15 amino acids. Written as DNA, the CDR3 is TGTGCCAGCAGCCGAAGCCTCGGAGAGAACACTGAAGCTTTCTTT. It specifies CASSRSLGENTEAFF.

The chain is built from TRBV2 and TRBJ2-1, with TRBD2 matching 8 bases. The CDR3 consists of 16 residues. CDR1 SNHLY and CDR2 FYNNEI come from the germline V gene. V lost 7 bases, J lost 6 bases, and 14 bases stayed unmatched. The CDR3 is CASKGRPGTSSNEQFF. CDR3 bases: TGTGCCAGCAAAGGCAGACCCGGGACTAGTAGCAATGAGCAGTTCTTC. Based on the CDR3 plus reference TRBV2 and TRBJ2-1, the full variable domain is EPEVTQTPSHQVTQMGQEVILRCVPISNHLYFYWYRQILGQKVEFLVSFYNNEISEKSEIFDDQFSVERPDGSNFTLKIRSTKLEDSAMYFCASKGRPGTSSNEQFFGPGTRLTVL.

The CDR3 DNA reads TGTGCCAGTCGGGACAGGGCTTATGGCTACACCTTC. Protein product: CASRDRAYGYTF. The gene calls are TRBV19 and TRBJ1-2, with 9 nucleotides matching TRBD1. The CDR3 sequence is 12 residues long. The V gene end was trimmed by 8 bases and the J gene end by 5 bases; junction bases not matched to a gene: 3. Germline assignment: CDR1 LNHDA and CDR2 SQIVND (reference sequence).

This chain joins TRBV27 and TRBJ1-2; the D gene is possibly TRBD1 (6 bases). Germline CDR1 MNHEY, CDR2 SMNVEV (reference sequence). The V end was cut by 5 bases, the J end by 4 bases, with 14 bases between. The CDR3 totals 14 residues. CDR3 protein: CASSPPDRTYGYTF. CDR3 nucleotides: TGTGCCAGCAGTCCACCGGACAGAACCTATGGCTACACCTTC.

The V call is TRBV4-3, the J call TRBJ1-6; D remains ambiguous. The ends were cut back, 0 bases at V and 11 bases at J, with 8 bases in the middle. The CDR3 totals 13 residues. Germline V gene sequence: CDR1 LGHNA, CDR2 YSLEER. CDR3 sequence (DNA): TGCGCCAGCAGCCAAGAGGGCGATCCACCCCTCCACTTT. Translating gives CASSQEGDPPLHF.

This chain links TRBV5-5 with TRBJ2-2; a possible D gene is TRBD1 (6 bases). The germline gives CDR1 SGHKS, CDR2 YYEKEE (reference sequence). The V and J ends lost 0 bases and 5 bases respectively, with 8 bases between them. The CDR3 covers 14 residues. The CDR3 DNA follows: TGTGCCAGCAGCTTGGAGGGGGAAACCGGGGAGCTGTTTTTT. This encodes CASSLEGETGELFF.